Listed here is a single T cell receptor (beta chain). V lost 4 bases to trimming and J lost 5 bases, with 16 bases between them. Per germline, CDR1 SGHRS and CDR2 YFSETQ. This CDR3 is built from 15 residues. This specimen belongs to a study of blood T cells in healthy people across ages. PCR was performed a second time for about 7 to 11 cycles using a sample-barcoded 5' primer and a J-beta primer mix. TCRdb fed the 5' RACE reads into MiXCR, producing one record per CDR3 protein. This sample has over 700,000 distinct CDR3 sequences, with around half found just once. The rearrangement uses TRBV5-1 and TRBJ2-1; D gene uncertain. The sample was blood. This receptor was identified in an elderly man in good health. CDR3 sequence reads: CASSHEGTWNNEQFF. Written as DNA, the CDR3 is TGCGCCAGCAGCCACGAAGGCACCTGGAACAATGAGCAGTTCTTC.